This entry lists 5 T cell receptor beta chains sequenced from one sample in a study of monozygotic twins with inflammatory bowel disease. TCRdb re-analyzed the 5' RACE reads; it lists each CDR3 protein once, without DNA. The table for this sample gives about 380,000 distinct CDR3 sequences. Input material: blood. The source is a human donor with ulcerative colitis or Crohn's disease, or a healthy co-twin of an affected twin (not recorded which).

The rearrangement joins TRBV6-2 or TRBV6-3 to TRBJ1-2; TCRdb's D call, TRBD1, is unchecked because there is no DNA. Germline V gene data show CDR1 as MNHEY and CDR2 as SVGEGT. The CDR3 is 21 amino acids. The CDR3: CASSYRGTGGYAFSGDYGYTF.

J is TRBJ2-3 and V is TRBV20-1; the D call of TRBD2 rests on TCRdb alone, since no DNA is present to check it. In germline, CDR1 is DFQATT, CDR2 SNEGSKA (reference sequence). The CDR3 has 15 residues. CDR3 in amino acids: CSAPAGGGYTDTQYF.

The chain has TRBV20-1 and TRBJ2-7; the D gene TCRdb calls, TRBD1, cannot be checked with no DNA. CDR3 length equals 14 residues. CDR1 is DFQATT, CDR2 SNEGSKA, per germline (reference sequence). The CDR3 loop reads CSDIAGGQAGEQYF.

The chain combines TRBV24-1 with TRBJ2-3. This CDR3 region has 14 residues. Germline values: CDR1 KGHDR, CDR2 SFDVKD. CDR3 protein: CATSDFPTTDTQYF.

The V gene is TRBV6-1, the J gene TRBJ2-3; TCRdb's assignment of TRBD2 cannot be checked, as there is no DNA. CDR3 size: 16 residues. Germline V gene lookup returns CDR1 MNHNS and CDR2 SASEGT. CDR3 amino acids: CASLRASGTTAHTQYF.